A single sample is the source of the 27 T cell receptor beta chains below, sequenced in a study of beta chain features in type 1 diabetes. Their antigens are not known. Study-wide findings and caveats: When Type 1 diabetes patients were examined, their TCRB CDR3s proved moderately but significantly shorter in all four CD4+ subsets.

The isolated RNA, all of it, was reverse transcribed, so expressed TCRB transcripts were what got sequenced. Clones were sequenced by immunoSEQ multiplex PCR, and TCRdb holds only the in-frame ones, with some missing. The sample holds 500,000 to 850,000 clones, over 11% seen once. The sample was naive CD4+ T cells from blood. Receptor source: a man between 18 and 29 years old with type 1 diabetes.

Points on this clone: Other DNA variants within this sample encode the same CDR3. V and J are TRBV18 and TRBJ2-3; D remains unclear. V was pared by 3 bases and J by 2 bases, with 3 bases between. CDR3 size: 12 residues. Germline values: CDR1 KGHSH, CDR2 LQKENI. The CDR3: CASSPDTDTQYF. The CDR3 DNA reads as TGTGCCAGCTCACCGGACACAGATACGCAGTATTTT.

The rearrangement joins TRBV4-1 to TRBJ2-1; TRBD2 agrees at 9 bases. The V gene's germline CDR1 is MGHRA and CDR2 YSYEKL. This CDR3 region has 15 residues. V lost 5 bases and J lost 6; bases outside the gene matches: 8. CDR3 DNA sequence: TGCGCCAGCAGCTCCGGGCGGGGGGGCTTCAATGAGCAGTTCTTC. Its protein product is CASSSGRGGFNEQFF.

The V gene is TRBV28, the J gene TRBJ2-7; TRBD1 might be the D (6 bases). The CDR3 length is 12 residues. V was cut by 5 bases and J by 6 bases, with 11 bases left in between. Per the germline V gene, CDR1 is MDHEN and CDR2 is SYDVKM. The CDR3 DNA follows: TGTGCCAGCAGTATAACAGGGAGCGAGCAGTACTTC. This encodes CASSITGSEQYF.

This clone was counted between two and nine times. The chain links TRBV30 to TRBJ2-5; 10 bases line up with TRBD2. This CDR3 has 16 residues. Germline CDR1 reads GTSNPN; CDR2 reads SVGIG (reference sequence). V gave up 1 base and J gave up 5 bases; unmatched junction bases: 10. The chain's CDR3 is CAWSAGAGGPWETQYF. The CDR3 DNA sequence: TGTGCCTGGAGTGCTGGAGCGGGGGGGCCCTGGGAGACCCAGTACTTC.

The V gene is TRBV21-1, the J gene TRBJ2-1; the table's D gene call, TRBD2, was not cross checked with the DNA. TRBV21-1 is a pseudogene. The CDR3 contains 15 residues. Here the CDR3 DNA reads TGTGCCAGCAGCAAAGGGCCCCTGGGAGACAATGAGCAGTTCTTC. Amino acid sequence: CASSKGPLGDNEQFF.

A few counts support this clone. V usage is TRBV7-2 and J usage is TRBJ2-5; TRBD1 might be the D (6 bases). V shed 7 bases and J shed 2 bases, with 11 bases lying between them. This CDR3 spans 13 amino acids. Germline loops: CDR1 SGHTA, CDR2 FQGNSA. In nucleotides, the CDR3 is TGTGCCAGCACCTTGGACAGACAAGAGACCCAGTACTTC. As protein: CASTLDRQETQYF. Full variable domain (remainder filled in from reference TRBV7-2 and TRBJ2-5): GAGVSQSPSNKVTEKGKDVELRCDPISGHTALYWYRQSLGQGLEFLIYFQGNSAPDKSGLPSDRFSAERTGGSVSTLTIQRTQQEDSAVYLCASTLDRQETQYFGPGTRLLVL.

This clone was seen only a few times. The chain combines TRBV27 with TRBJ2-6, with D unclear. V was trimmed by 8 bases and J by 2 bases, leaving 10 bases between them. The CDR3 is 14 residues long. The germline gives CDR1 MNHEY, CDR2 SMNVEV (reference sequence). In nucleotides, the CDR3 is TGTGCCAGCGGCCGTGACCCTGGGGCCAACGTCCTGACTTTC. Its translation is CASGRDPGANVLTF.

This clone was seen more than once but under ten times. The same CDR3 can be traced to other DNA sequences in this sample. This rearrangement joins TRBV20-1 to TRBJ2-5; D unresolved. Germline V gene lookup returns CDR1 DFQATT and CDR2 SNEGSKA (reference sequence). The V gene lost 6 bases and the J gene lost 5 bases, with 10 bases spanning the gap. The CDR3 length is 11 residues. The CDR3 region has the DNA TGCAGTGCGCGGCGACGGGAGACCCAGTACTTC. Translated, it gives CSARRRETQYF.

This chain links TRBV29-1 with TRBJ2-1; D remains unclear. The V and J ends lost 3 bases and 5 bases respectively, with 11 bases between them. Germline V gene lookup returns CDR1 SQVTM and CDR2 ANQGSEA. This CDR3 is built from 13 residues. CDR3 residues: CSVEIPQDNEQFF. Here the CDR3 DNA reads TGCAGCGTTGAGATACCTCAGGACAATGAGCAGTTCTTC.

This clone was picked up a small number of times. The J gene is TRBJ2-5, the V gene TRBV25-1; D gene unclear. CDR3 length: 13 amino acids. Germline values: CDR1 MGHDK, CDR2 SYGVNS. V was shortened by 4 bases and J by 1 base, with 7 bases between the two germline ends. The CDR3 reads CASSVRVQETQYF. CDR3 nucleotide sequence: TGTGCCAGCAGTGTCCGGGTCCAAGAGACCCAGTACTTC.

This clone was counted only a few times. The chain couples TRBV9 to TRBJ2-7, with 11 bases lining up with TRBD2. This CDR3 spans 15 amino acids. Trimming at V came to 0 bases and at J to 7 bases, leaving 6 bases not matched to a gene. CDR1 and CDR2 from the germline V gene are SGDLS and YYNGEE. The CDR3 spells CASSVDVAGGREQYF. The CDR3 bases are TGTGCCAGCAGCGTAGACGTAGCGGGAGGGCGAGAGCAGTACTTC. Using reference TRBV9 and TRBJ2-7 for the parts outside the CDR3, the full variable domain is DSGVTQTPKHLITATGQRVTLRCSPRSGDLSVYWYQQSLDQGLQFLIQYYNGEERAKGNILERFSAQQFPDLHSELNLSSLELGDSALYFCASSVDVAGGREQYFGPGTRLTVT.

V and J are TRBV18 and TRBJ1-2; D unresolved. CDR3 length: 11 residues. V lost 5 bases and J 7 bases, leaving 8 bases between the germline ends. Germline CDR1 reads KGHSH; CDR2 reads LQKENI. In nucleotides, the CDR3 is TGTGCCAGCTCAGAAGACGGTGGCTACACCTTC. This gives the protein CASSEDGGYTF.

This clone has only a few counts. The chain joins TRBV7-3 to TRBJ2-1; the D gene is possibly TRBD1 (5 bases). The V gene's germline CDR1 is SGHTA and CDR2 FQGTGA. V was cut by 2 bases and J by 4 bases, with 6 bases left in between. The CDR3 runs to 13 residues. CDR3 DNA sequence: TGTGCCAGCAGCTTAGACAGTTACAATGAGCAGTTCTTC. Protein product: CASSLDSYNEQFF.

This clone has just a few counts. This rearrangement joins TRBV6-5 to TRBJ2-5; D unresolved. Germline lookup yields CDR1 MNHEY and CDR2 SVGAGI. V lost 6 bases and J 5 bases, leaving 19 bases between the germline ends. The CDR3 is 15 amino acids. DNA for the CDR3: TGTGCCAGCAGCCCCCCCGGGCGTCAAGGGGAGACCCAGTACTTC. Encoded protein: CASSPPGRQGETQYF.

The chain joins TRBV9 to TRBJ2-5; perhaps TRBD1 as D (5 bases). Trimming took 2 bases from V and 3 from J, leaving 11 bases between them. This CDR3 comprises 14 residues. Germline CDR1 reads SGDLS; CDR2 reads YYNGEE. In DNA form, the CDR3 reads TGTGCCAGCAGCGTTTCTCAGGGCAAAGAGACCCAGTACTTC. Protein: CASSVSQGKETQYF.

Only a few counts were recorded for this clone. V is TRBV13 and J is TRBJ2-3; D is perhaps TRBD1 or TRBD2 (5 bases each). The germline V gene encodes CDR1 PRHDT and CDR2 FYEKMQ (reference sequence). Trimming pared 6 bases from V and 4 bases from J, leaving 17 bases between. This CDR3 has 15 amino acids. This CDR3 is CASRIGTQLPDTQYF. The CDR3 coding sequence is TGTGCCAGCAGGATAGGGACCCAACTGCCAGATACGCAGTATTTT.

On this clone itself: The sample has other DNA sequences that encode this CDR3 too. V and J are TRBV5-1 and TRBJ2-1; no clear D gene. The CDR3 has 12 residues. V was cut by 4 bases and J by 5 bases, with 7 bases left in between. Germline assignment: CDR1 SGHRS and CDR2 YFSETQ. This CDR3 reads CASSALDNEQFF. CDR3 sequence (DNA): TGCGCCAGCAGCGCACTGGACAATGAGCAGTTCTTC.

The chain joins TRBV10-3 to TRBJ1-2, with a tentative D call TRBD1 (5 bases). CDR1 is ENHRY, CDR2 SYGVKD, per germline. This CDR3 is built from 14 residues. The V end lost 6 bases, the J end lost 3 bases, and 14 bases lay between the germline ends. The DNA for the CDR3 is TGTGCCATCAGGGCGTCCACGGGGGACTATGGCTACACCTTC. Its protein is CAIRASTGDYGYTF.

This clone has just a few counts. The chain is built from TRBV30 and TRBJ2-7, with 10 bases matching TRBD2. J lost 5 bases, V lost 4 bases, and 8 bases had no gene match. Germline CDR1 is GTSNPN and CDR2 is SVGIG (reference sequence). The CDR3 has 14 residues. The CDR3 spells CAWNELAGYDEQYF. CDR3 DNA: TGTGCCTGGAACGAACTAGCGGGGTACGACGAGCAGTACTTC.

The chain recombines TRBV5-1 with TRBJ2-7; 8 bases are shared with TRBD2. V lost 6 bases and J lost 2; bases outside the gene matches: 7. This CDR3 has 14 amino acids. The V gene's germline CDR1 is SGHRS and CDR2 YFSETQ. This chain's CDR3 is CASNTASGPYEQYF. As DNA, the CDR3 is TGCGCCAGCAACACTGCTAGCGGGCCCTACGAGCAGTACTTC.

This clone was detected only a few times. The chain links TRBV19 to TRBJ2-7; 10 bases are a match to TRBD2. V was pared by 5 bases and J by 5 bases, with 3 bases of the junction left unmatched. Germline V lookup: CDR1 LNHDA, CDR2 SQIVND (reference sequence). The CDR3 sequence is 13 residues long. The CDR3 DNA follows: TGTGCCAGTAGTTCTAGCGGGAGAAACGAGCAGTACTTC. Translated, it gives CASSSSGRNEQYF.

The chain couples TRBV7-9 to TRBJ1-5, with 9 bases lining up with TRBD1. CDR3 length equals 16 residues. V dropped 4 bases and J dropped 2; count of bases not matched to a gene: 6. CDR1 and CDR2 (germline): SEHNR, FQNEAQ (reference sequence). The CDR3 DNA is TGTGCCAGCAGCTCGACAGGGGGAGGTGGCAATCAGCCCCAGCATTTT. Amino acid sequence: CASSSTGGGGNQPQHF.

The chain links TRBV11-1 to TRBJ2-5; weak D call: TRBD1 (7 bases). V was trimmed by 5 bases and J by 6 bases, leaving 16 bases between them. Germline V CDR1 and CDR2: SGHAT, FQDESV (reference sequence). This CDR3 is built from 14 residues. CDR3 loop: CASSHGGGVKTQYF. CDR3 coding DNA: TGTGCCAGCAGCCACGGAGGGGGCGTAAAGACCCAGTACTTC.

The DNA of the CDR3 is TGTGCCAGTAGTACGGGGACAGCGTACAATCAGCCCCAGCATTTT. This sequence encodes CASSTGTAYNQPQHF. The chain links TRBV19 to TRBJ1-5, with 7 bases aligning to TRBD1. The V segment lost 4 bases and the J segment 3 bases; nucleotides outside the gene matches: 6. The CDR3 extends over 15 amino acids. CDR1 is LNHDA, CDR2 SQIVND, per germline (reference sequence).

Details on this clone: At the DNA level, this CDR3 is encoded by other sequences in the same sample as well. This chain links TRBV6-6 with TRBJ2-2; D gene unclear. CDR3 length: 12 amino acids. Germline assignment: CDR1 MNHNY and CDR2 SVGAGI (reference sequence). Trimming pared 6 bases from V and 5 bases from J, leaving 7 bases between. This CDR3 is CASSHNTGELFF. The CDR3 region has the DNA TGTGCCAGCAGCCACAATACCGGGGAGCTGTTTTTT.

This clone was counted a few times. The chain uses TRBV10-3 and TRBJ2-3; 9 nucleotides align to TRBD2. Germline V gene lookup returns CDR1 ENHRY and CDR2 SYGVKD. This CDR3 comprises 14 residues. V shed 7 bases, J shed 6 bases, and the junction held 8 bases outside the gene matches. The CDR3 region has the DNA TGTGCCATCATGGGCGGGGGGGCTGCGGATACGCAGTATTTT. Protein: CAIMGGGAADTQYF.

V gene TRBV6-4 combines with J gene TRBJ2-1, with D hard to call. In germline, CDR1 is MRHNA, CDR2 SNTAGT. This CDR3 spans 15 amino acids. Trimming shortened V by 3 bases and J by 0 bases, and 9 bases separated the two germline ends. CDR3 in DNA: TGTGCCAGCAGTGAGGACGAGAGCTCCTACAATGAGCAGTTCTTC. Its translation: CASSEDESSYNEQFF.